This is a list of T cell receptor beta chains from one sample in a study of blood T cell repertoires in COVID-19. Using immunoSEQ multiplex PCR, the repertoire was profiled, and TCRdb retains in-frame clones only, with some absent. The top ten clones hold 3.6% of a sample with 120,000 or so clones, 80% to 90% of them seen once. Material: peripheral blood. Every receptor here comes from a woman in her sixties or seventies with acute or convalescent COVID-19. Each CDR3 is given without its conserved first and last residue.

TRBV5-1,13,TRBJ1-3,ASSKRQGAGNTIY
TRBV7-2,13,TRBJ1-1,ASSLVSGSNTEAF
TRBV28,14,TRBJ1-1,ASSLWGGIRDTEAF
TRBV12-3/TRBV12-4,10,TRBJ1-1,ASSLGVTEAF
TRBV12-3/TRBV12-4,11,TRBJ2-7,ASSLIAGGEQY
TRBV3-1/TRBV3-2,14,TRBJ1-1,ASSQATGRNFPRAF
TRBV2,15,TRBJ1-1,ASTPGQGLGMNTEAF
TRBV24-1,15,TRBJ2-2,ATSDQGLAANTGELF
TRBV29-1,13,TRBJ2-1,SVSDRTSGRNEQF
TRBV2,13,TRBJ1-2,ASSVDNPGFYGYT
TRBV9,13,TRBJ1-4,ASSVRTGINEKLF
TRBV19,13,TRBJ1-6,ASSMGQLYNSPLH
TRBV7-9,13,TRBJ2-5,ASSLAGVTAETQY
TRBV15,10,TRBJ1-1,ATSSDAGEAF
TRBV6-5,13,TRBJ2-7,ASSYQGVRLYEQY
TRBV7-9,14,TRBJ2-5,ASSLIGQMGPETQY
TRBV15,14,TRBJ1-4,ATSRGPGQGNEKLF
TRBV27,12,TRBJ2-1,ASTGTSVYNEQF
TRBV3-1/TRBV3-2,12,TRBJ2-1,ASSQRGLRDEQF
TRBV11-2,12,TRBJ2-1,ASSLGGRYNEQF
TRBV27,13,TRBJ2-1,ASSLSGRAWNEQF
TRBV6-1,12,TRBJ1-2,ASSETHTGSGYT
TRBV19,11,TRBJ1-5,ASSFGEGQPQH
TRBV11-3,12,TRBJ2-2,ASSLSPVTGELF
TRBV5-4,13,TRBJ2-1,ASSLASAPSDEQF
TRBV5-1,13,TRBJ1-4,ASSSQGQAVEKLF
TRBV28,18,TRBJ2-1,ASSLDTSGRYPSIYNEQF
TRBV10-2,12,TRBJ2-7,ASTPGQGRDEQY
TRBV6-5,11,TRBJ1-5,ASGVSNNQPQH
TRBV14,10,TRBJ2-1,ASSLRYNEQF
TRBV28,10,TRBJ1-2,ASSLVGGDYT
TRBV29-1,12,TRBJ2-3,SVEGSGRTDTQY
TRBV4-2,15,TRBJ1-1,ASSRRQGARGNTEAF
TRBV30,12,TRBJ1-3,AWGDRGSGNTIY
TRBV2,10,TRBJ2-3,ASSVPRDTQY
TRBV7-2,11,TRBJ2-1,ASSPPGNHEQF